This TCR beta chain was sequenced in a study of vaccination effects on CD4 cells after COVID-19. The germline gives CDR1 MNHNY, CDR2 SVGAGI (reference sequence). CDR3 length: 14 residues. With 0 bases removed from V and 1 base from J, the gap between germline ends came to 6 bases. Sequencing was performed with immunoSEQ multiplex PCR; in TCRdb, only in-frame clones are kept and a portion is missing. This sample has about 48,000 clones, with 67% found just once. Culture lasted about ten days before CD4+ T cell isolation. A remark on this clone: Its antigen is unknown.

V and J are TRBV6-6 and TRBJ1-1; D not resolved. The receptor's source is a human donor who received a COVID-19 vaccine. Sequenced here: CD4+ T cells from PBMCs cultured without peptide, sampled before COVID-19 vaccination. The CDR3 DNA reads TGTGCCAGCAGTTACTCGAGAGGGAACACTGAAGCTTTCTTT. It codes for CASSYSRGNTEAFF.